The 8 T cell receptor beta chains below come from one sample, sequenced in a study of T cells in Graves' hyperthyroidism and ophthalmopathy. There were TCR beta CDR3 regions amplified from RNA transcripts. With the HTBI primer set, the TCR CDR3 went through a first round of RT-PCR. TCRdb itself ran the multiplex PCR reads through MiXCR, one entry per CDR3 protein. The repertoire consists of roughly 660,000 distinct CDR3 sequences, with about 18% occurring once and the leading ten covering about a sixth. Sequencing was performed on blood. These receptors came from a man between 45 and 60 years old with Graves' hyperthyroidism.

This clonotype has at least ten counts. This chain connects TRBV25-1 to TRBJ2-7, with TRBD2 matching over 14 bases. V gave up 3 bases and J gave up 3 bases; unmatched junction bases: 4. The CDR3 length is 16 residues. CDR1 is MGHDK, CDR2 SYGVNS, per germline. CDR3 DNA sequence: TGTGCCAGCAGTGACCTGACTAGCGGGAGGGGCTACGAGCAGTACTTC. Its translation is CASSDLTSGRGYEQYF.

This clonotype came up many times. The genes are TRBV28 and TRBJ2-1, with D unresolved. CDR1 is MDHEN and CDR2 is SYDVKM in the germline V gene. V lost 3 bases and J 7 bases, leaving 7 bases between the germline ends. This CDR3 contains 12 residues. CDR3 sequence reads: CASSFIRNEQFF. The CDR3 bases are TGTGCCAGCAGTTTCATAAGGAATGAGCAGTTCTTC.

This clonotype appeared a few times. The chain has TRBV6-1 and TRBJ1-5; D uncertain. The CDR3 has 15 amino acids. Germline loops: CDR1 MNHNS, CDR2 SASEGT. Trimming stripped 3 bases from V and 2 bases from J, with 11 bases between. For the CDR3, the DNA is TGTGCCAGCAGTGATTCGGAGCCGGGCAATCAGCCCCAGCATTTT. Translation gives CASSDSEPGNQPQHF.

In its sample, this clonotype was seen many times. This chain links TRBV5-1 with TRBJ2-5, with D perhaps TRBD1 (5 bases). V was cut by 4 bases and J by 5 bases, with 12 bases left in between. The V gene's germline CDR1 is SGHRS and CDR2 YFSETQ. The CDR3 covers 13 residues. CDR3 sequence reads: CASSGRQMETQYF. The DNA for the CDR3 is TGCGCCAGCAGCGGCCGACAGATGGAGACCCAGTACTTC.

In this sample, this clonotype turned up many times. V is TRBV5-1 and J is TRBJ2-7; D is perhaps TRBD1 (5 bases). The V end lost 5 bases, the J end lost 0 bases, and 12 bases lay between the germline ends. The CDR3 totals 14 residues. Germline CDR1 reads SGHRS; CDR2 reads YFSETQ. The CDR3 sequence: CASREATASYEQYF. In DNA, the CDR3 is TGCGCCAGCAGAGAGGCGACAGCCTCCTACGAGCAGTACTTC.

In its sample, this clonotype was seen many times. The genes are TRBV6-1 and TRBJ2-1; 13 bases align to TRBD2. The CDR3 length is 18 residues. Germline trimming cut 4 bases from V and 3 bases from J; bases unmatched to any gene: 9. Looked up from germline, CDR1 is MNHNS and CDR2 is SASEGT. CDR3 DNA: TGTGCCAGCAGTGGGACTAGCGGGAGAGACGCCAACTACAATGAGCAGTTCTTC. This translates into CASSGTSGRDANYNEQFF.

This clonotype was seen repeatedly, ten times or more. The chain recombines TRBV28 with TRBJ2-7; D remains unclear. Germline assignment: CDR1 MDHEN and CDR2 SYDVKM. There are 11 residues in the CDR3. Trimming removed 6 bases at V and 4 bases at J, with 7 bases between. For the CDR3, the DNA is TGTGCCAGCAGCCGCTGGTACGAGCAGTACTTC. Its translation: CASSRWYEQYF.

In this sample, this clonotype turned up many times. V usage is TRBV9 and J usage is TRBJ2-4; D might be TRBD2 (5 bases). CDR3 length: 13 amino acids. V was pared by 4 bases and J by 5 bases, with 10 bases between. Germline assignment: CDR1 SGDLS and CDR2 YYNGEE. The CDR3 DNA is TGTGCCAGCAGCCTGTACGGGGAAAACATTCAGTACTTC. The encoded protein is CASSLYGENIQYF.